Sequencing of this T cell receptor beta chain was carried out in a study of OX40 agonist ivuxolimab in advanced cancers. Context from the whole study: Ivuxolimab, which targeted the costimulatory receptor OX40 (CD134), was an agonistic, fully human IgG2 monoclonal antibody. Intravenous ivuxolimab was administered to patients every 2 weeks at six dose levels: 0.01, 0.1, 0.3, 1.5, 3 and 10 mg/kg. In the dose-escalation cohort, 82.7% of patients were male, and the mean age was approximately 60 years, with a range of about 23 to 80. Among the roughly 52 dose-escalation patients, about 19 had hepatocellular carcinoma, roughly 15 melanoma, 9 renal cell carcinoma and 9 head and neck cancer. The purpose of peripheral TCRbeta sequencing was to test whether ivuxolimab changed TCR sequence diversity and led to clonal T-cell expansion. Patients were allowed to have had prior anti-PD-1, anti-PD-L1 or anti-CTLA-4 therapy, and 30% to 50% of the dose-escalation patients had previously received checkpoint inhibitors. Partial responses occurred in three dose-escalation patients, of whom one had hepatocellular carcinoma and two had cutaneous melanoma. The paper reports the monotherapy dose-escalation portion (N of about 47 patients) of the phase I ivuxolimab trial.

Results and caveats for the whole study, not just this receptor: In the 0.1-3.0 mg/kg groups, partial responders had among the lowest normalized peripheral clonal expansion, particularly in CD8+ T cells. Clonal expansion of both CD4+ and CD8+ blood T cells was observed from baseline to week 6 at doses 0.1 to 3.0 mg/kg. The antigen specificity of the peripheral T cells that underwent clonal expansion was not determined. Low levels of normalized T-cell clonal expansion were also shown by some nonresponding patients. After ivuxolimab, expanded clones were on average more numerous among CD8+ T cells than among CD4+ T cells.

Measured from the cysteine to the phenylalanine, the CDR3 is 14 residues long. Only the CDR3 region is kept as DNA, spanning 42 bases read in frame from base 1. Looking up the germline V gene (reference sequence) yields CDR1 SEHNR and CDR2 FQNEAQ. V drops 5 bases and J drops 1 base, leaving 11 bases in between. Regarding this clone: Its antigen remains unidentified. The record has no base qualities; no much larger clone is one base away.

Patients with a history of autoimmune disease or receiving systemic immunosuppression were excluded from the trial. In every dose cohort, peripheral blood was drawn for TCR sequencing at baseline, cycle 4 day 1, and cycle 7 day 1. Samples came from an open-label, multicenter, first-in-human phase I dose-escalation trial of ivuxolimab. The trial enrolled adults with locally advanced or metastatic head and neck squamous cell, hepatocellular, melanoma or renal cell carcinoma. CD4+ and CD8+ T cells were sorted separately from peripheral blood before TCR sequencing. To sequence the TCRbeta CDR3 region, genomic DNA was isolated from the sorted cells. TCRbeta CDR3 regions were sequenced using the immunoSEQ Assay. The table comes from immuneACCESS by way of TCRdb, which keeps in-frame sequences with V and J called. Part of the clones is missing from these tables; in studies checked, under half for an unresolved V gene and the rest for unknown reasons. The sample table records approximately 56,000 clones; approximately 90% of these occur just once. The top ten clonotypes cover about 14% of the sample.

The sample was CD4+ or CD8+ T cells sorted from blood, taken in a trial of the OX40 agonist ivuxolimab. Rearrangement joined TRBV7-9 to TRBJ1-1; D gene: possibly TRBD1, on 5 matching bases. The TCR sequence derives from an adult with an advanced solid tumor such as melanoma, head and neck, liver or kidney cancer. The CDR3 protein sequence reads: CASSPGTENTEAFF. The DNA is as follows: TGTGCCAGCAGCCCGGGGACGGAGAACACTGAAGCTTTCTTT.